The entry below gives a single T cell receptor (beta chain) sequence along with its context. Its antigen is not known. This CDR3 is 14 amino acids long. CDR1 and CDR2 (germline): SGHTA, FQGNSA. Between the trimmed V and J ends, which lost 3 bases and 4 bases, there was a span of 9 bases. Time point meaning: persistent/refractory GD, antithyroid drugs over 5 years with positive TRAb. PBMC RNA served as the TCR library source. This entry is derived from a study of regulatory T cells in long-lasting Graves disease. At the level of the study: More than 5 years of antithyroid drugs with positive TSH receptor antibodies defined persistent Graves' disease. The study's findings and limits: TCR diversity was lower in persistent Graves' patients than in newly diagnosed ones. Peripheral blood, not thyroid tissue, was the sole material studied.

According to the study, TCR beta libraries were built with iRepertoire HTBI primers and CDR3-region Arm-PCR. A single record per CDR3 protein comes from TCRdb applying MiXCR to the multiplex PCR reads. The sample yields 450,000 or so distinct CDR3 sequences, about 20% seen once. The chain combines TRBV7-2 with TRBJ2-2; D gene uncertain. The sample here was peripheral blood mononuclear cells (PBMCs), taken when the disease was refractory, from a patient treated with antithyroid drugs. The clonotype was recovered from a female donor with Graves disease. CDR3 in DNA: TGTGCCAGCAGCTTTCAACGAGGCACCGGGGAGCTGTTTTTT. Translated: CASSFQRGTGELFF. Full variable domain (outside the CDR3, taken from reference TRBV7-2 and TRBJ2-2): GAGVSQSPSNKVTEKGKDVELRCDPISGHTALYWYRQSLGQGLEFLIYFQGNSAPDKSGLPSDRFSAERTGGSVSTLTIQRTQQEDSAVYLCASSFQRGTGELFFGEGSRLTVL.